This T cell receptor (beta chain) stems from a study of T cell repertoires in aging, cancer and after chemotherapy. Across the study: Donor ages fell into six groups from 30 or younger up to 70 or older. Roughly 10 million TCR reads made up the full dataset. Whole-study results and caveats: Healthy donors lost TCR diversity with age mainly through richness, cancer patients through richness and evenness.

The CDR3 sequence is 15 residues long. Per germline, CDR1 DFQATT and CDR2 SNEGSKA (reference sequence). Trimming shortened V by 2 bases and J by 0 bases, and 13 bases separated the two germline ends. Rearranged V-D-J TRB sequences were amplified with a mixed TRB-A/B primer pool. TCRdb reprocessed the multiplex PCR reads with MiXCR, giving one entry per CDR3 protein. The data contain about 3,200 distinct CDR3 sequences, around 50% of them singletons. TCR beta rearrangements were amplified from peripheral blood genomic DNA. Notes on this clonotype: The antigen is undetermined.

Sequencing was done on a sample of blood. The chain recombines TRBV20-1 with TRBJ1-2; D is ambiguous. The clonotype originates from a human donor with a blood cancer. The CDR3 loop reads CSARSLDSTNYGYTF. The CDR3, as DNA: TGCAGTGCTAGAAGTTTGGACTCCACTAACTATGGCTACACCTTC.